A single T cell receptor beta chain is shown here with its context. Its antigen is currently not known. These data are taken from a study of cytomegalovirus exposure and HLA in healthy donors (dated by TCRdb to 2016 to 2017). In terms of the full investigation: According to an earlier analysis of a few hundred of the donors, roughly 180 million T cells yielded 100 million or so unique TCR beta sequences and less than 300 Gb of sequence data. Approximately 330 gigabases of sequencing data and approximately 91 million unique TCR sequences made up an early release that covered roughly 670 HLA-typed donors. The genetic ancestry cluster associated with self-reported Caucasian donors included about 81% of the roughly 400 genotyped donors. The aim of the study was to test whether cataloging public T cell receptors could identify signatures of past pathogen exposure. Using immunosequencing, the study profiled T cell repertoires from about 610 subjects and related those repertoires to cytomegalovirus serostatus. Along with the roughly 610-subject first cohort, a separate validation cohort of some 130 different subjects was used. High-throughput TCR immunosequencing, statistical association of individual TCRs with disease status, and machine learning were combined to predict cytomegalovirus infection status. A later analysis re-examined previously published TCR beta repertoires from about 670 donors and added high-resolution HLA genotyping to investigate patterns of TCR occurrence. Rather than drawing on any new phenotypic data, the later analysis identified candidate immune exposures from TCR beta sequences and the way those sequences occurred across donors. In an earlier analysis of several hundred of the donors, high-throughput TCR beta sequencing was used to judge whether each TCR beta V gene segment behaved as functional or pseudogenic. Donor age, sex, ethnicity and CMV serostatus were compiled together with the repertoire data. Genome-wide SNP genotypes for about three fifths of the roughly 670 donors were used in a later genetic analysis, which treated that subset as a discovery cohort. Every repertoire in the discovery cohort had been generated on one and the same sequencing platform. HLA typing covered class I and class II loci at four-digit resolution. Typing coverage differed by locus: A, B, C, DRB1 and DQB1 were typed in roughly 629-630 donors, DQA1 in 522, DPA1 in 600 to 610, and DPB1 in around 440. Because of strong linkage in the cohort, five DR-DQ haplotypes were treated as single units for association and clustering. Among around 400 genotyped donors of the cohort, an average of about 240,000 unique TCR beta nucleotide sequences were sequenced per donor, roughly 20% of them non-productive. The full study reports these points: A total of 150 to 200 TCR beta chains were listed by the study as associated with cytomegalovirus. The classifier was reported to diagnose cytomegalovirus status with high specificity and sensitivity in both the original cohort and the validation cohort. Most CMV-associated TCR beta chains appeared to be HLA-restricted in a later analysis, and the HLA associations seemed to be driven largely by CMV exposure. A later genetic analysis reported fewer N-insertions in productive TCRs among donors in an Asian-associated ancestry cluster than the approximately 670-donor mean. In an earlier analysis of about 540 of the donors, most TCR beta V segments were observed in productive rearrangements about 87% or about 30% of the time, broadly matching IMGT annotations. Assigning TCR associations to individual alleles was difficult when HLA alleles, especially DR and DQ, strongly co-occurred. Because HLA typing was unavailable for some donors at each locus, only the typed subset was used in association tests. According to a later analysis, parvovirus B19, influenza, CMV and Epstein-Barr virus appeared linked to several top co-occurrence clusters. Some IMGT-functional V segments, including TRBV6-2 and TRBV6-3, could not be told apart with the 87-base-pair reads, so those segments were excluded. A few of the identified cytomegalovirus-associated TCR beta chains were confirmed in vitro to be specific for cytomegalovirus antigens. In a later analysis, HLA-associated TCR beta chains showed more clonal expansion and lower generation probabilities than non-associated chains that were equally common. A later genetic analysis associated a missense DCLRE1C variant with V-gene and J-gene trimming of TCR beta chains, and an independent cohort replicated the association. Linkage disequilibrium might explain the correlated functional status among segregating V segments, but an unknown experimental factor could not be excluded. A later analysis found that TCR association rates varied across HLA loci, with DRB1 alleles showing the most associated TCRs and HLA-C alleles the fewest. Roughly uniform sequencing depth across donors was assumed in presence/absence analyses, although this assumption may not hold. While some public TCRs were present in many individuals, most TCR sequences turned up only very rarely across donors. The sequencing pipeline was judged likely to have produced a cluster of highly shared sequence variants as a technical artifact. A later analysis associated some 17,000 TCR beta sequences with specific HLA alleles at a false discovery rate of 0.05. Only TCR beta chains were sequenced in this cohort, and the absence of alpha or paired-chain data limited detectable features. Because counts were too low, more than 15 rarely observed V segments, including chromosome 9 orphons, were excluded from the earlier analysis of 587 of the donors. According to the authors, the approach could potentially be generalized to other disease states and immunological phenotypes. A further reported finding was that TCR beta sequences accurately predicted the HLA-A and HLA-B alleles for most subjects in the first cohort. The only immune exposure information available for the cohort was CMV serostatus.

The library was made by the immunoSEQ multiplex PCR assay. For the multiplex PCR, a mixture combining 60 forward primers for TCR Vbeta segments and 13 reverse primers for TCR Jbeta segments was used. The CDR3 region of rearranged TCR beta genes was amplified from genomic DNA with a multiplex PCR assay. The amplified TCR beta libraries were sequenced on the Illumina HiSeq System as 87-base-pair reads. In the original analysis: A later analysis counted tens of millions of unique TCR beta chains across the 500 to 850 repertoires, and 9.5 million to 11 million of these chains were shared by at least two donors. Raw reads were error-corrected and collapsed into unique sequences by a nearest-neighbor algorithm in which closely related sequences were merged to remove PCR and sequencing errors. V, D and J gene segments were assigned by aligning CDR3 sequences to IMGT reference sequences. For a sequence to be retained, a match of at least six nucleotides to both a V gene segment and a J gene segment was required. Rearrangements were called productive when the CDR3 lacked stop codons and stayed in frame with V and J; all others were non-productive. CDR3 was defined by IMGT convention, running from the second conserved V-encoded cysteine to the conserved J-encoded phenylalanine. The earlier analysis of about 610 of the donors excluded sequences that lacked an unambiguous match to a single V gene segment. An earlier analysis of several hundred of the donors classified V segments as functional when productive rearrangements were above 56.7% and as segregating when the standard deviation between donors was above 5%. A statistical classification framework was built to diagnose cytomegalovirus status from the catalog of TCR beta chain sequences. In a later analysis, V and J genes were assigned by comparing TCR nucleotide sequences against IMGT/GENE-DB human TR gene sequences. A later analysis assigned CDR3 sequences and most-parsimonious VDJ recombination scenarios with the TCRdist pipeline. A later analysis defined each TCR beta chain by its CDR3 amino acid sequence plus V-gene family, and excluded reads lacking a unique V-gene family. As a way to deal with suspected cross-contamination and a sequencing artifact, a later analysis dropped nearly 600 nucleotide sequences that were highly shared and had low generation probability. A later analysis calculated a clonal expansion index for each public chain from normalized within-repertoire ranks of inferred template counts. In a later analysis, generation probabilities were computed with a VDJ recombination model fitted to out-of-frame rearrangements, and the resulting probabilities were checked against IGoR. A later analysis scored TCR-TCR, TCR-HLA and TCR-CMV co-occurrence with hypergeometric tests, applying a repertoire-size bias correction to TCR pairs. In a later analysis, false discovery rates were estimated by permuting HLA or CMV assignments 20 times. In a later analysis, co-occurring TCRs were grouped using DBSCAN, and TCRdist sequence similarity was added for clustering within HLA-allele-positive subsets. Co-occurrence clustering excluded repertoires with fewer than 30,000 or more than 120,000 public chains, plus five with anomalous nucleotide sharing. Entries here come from immuneACCESS through TCRdb and include only in-frame sequences with V and J called. Some clones fail to appear in such tables; in the studies checked, an unresolved V gene covers under half of the shortfall, and the cause of the remainder is unknown. Clone size and V and J calls were adopted from that table, with D and trimming inferred from the DNA. This sample's table contains around 53,000 clones. The ten largest make up 5.5% to 6.5% of the sample.

In total, about 650 healthy bone marrow donors made up the cohort. All cohort members were sampled while nominally healthy, although unrecorded immune exposures were likely present. The donor was CMV seropositive and belonged to the group of more than 250 seropositive cohort members. A peripheral blood sample was collected from each donor, and TCR beta sequencing was performed on peripheral blood mononuclear cells. Genomic DNA extraction from the blood cell samples was performed with the Qiagen DNeasy Blood Extraction Kit. The CDR3 contains 14 residues, cysteine and phenylalanine counted. Here the CDR3 DNA is all that survives: 42 bases in frame from base 1. Reading the germline V gene gives CDR1 SGHDT and CDR2 YYEEEE. From V the trimming removes 4 bases and from J it removes 7 bases, while the gene matches leave 5 bases of the junction unaccounted for.

Input material: PBMCs. The chain links TRBV5-6 with TRBJ1-6, and 7 junctional nucleotides match TRBD1. This TCR came from a male donor in good health and CMV-seropositive. The sequenced DNA: TGTGCCAGCAGCCCGGGACAGCCCAATTCACCCCTCCACTTT. Its coded protein is CASSPGQPNSPLHF.